These 7 T cell receptor beta chains came from one sample sequenced in a study of metastatic and nonmetastatic thyroid tumors. MiXCR re-clonotyped the PCR reads for TCRdb. The sample includes roughly 14,000 clones, roughly 34% seen only once; the top ten take approximately 9.9%. No treatment of any kind had been given to any patient before thyroid surgery. Sequencing input: tumor tissue. Every receptor here comes from a male donor with papillary thyroid cancer or a benign thyroid nodule (not recorded which). Some clones in this sample may be carry-over from other donors' samples.

By share, this clone counts as medium-sized (0.01 to 0.1%). This same CDR3 is encoded by further DNA sequences in the sample. V usage is TRBV10-2 and J usage is TRBJ2-3; a weak D match, TRBD2 (6 bases). The CDR3 has 14 residues. Trimming shortened V by 2 bases and J by 6 bases, and 12 bases separated the two germline ends. Germline values: CDR1 WSHSY, CDR2 SAAADI. CDR3 residues: CASSENQEGDTQYF. CDR3 nucleotide sequence: TGCGCCAGCAGTGAGAACCAGGAGGGGGATACGCAGTATTTT.

At least ten counts were recorded for this clone. The rearrangement uses TRBV7-3 and TRBJ2-3; 7 bases agree with TRBD2. Germline trimming cut 5 bases from V and 6 bases from J; bases unmatched to any gene: 14. Germline V lookup: CDR1 SGHTA, CDR2 FQGTGA. This CDR3 is 16 amino acids long. The CDR3 loop is CASSPFHQVGGDTQYF. Written as DNA, the CDR3 is TGTGCCAGCAGCCCATTTCACCAGGTCGGGGGGGATACGCAGTATTTT. Using reference TRBV7-3 and TRBJ2-3 for the parts outside the CDR3, the full variable domain is GAGVSQTPSNKVTEKGKYVELRCDPISGHTALYWYRQSLGQGPEFLIYFQGTGAADDSGLPNDRFFAVRPEGSVSTLKIQRTERGDSAVYLCASSPFHQVGGDTQYFGPGTRLTVL.

The rearrangement links TRBV20-1 to TRBJ2-7; TRBD1 matches 11 bases. With 3 bases clipped from V and 5 bases from J, the junction kept 12 bases outside the gene matches. CDR3 length equals 16 residues. CDR1 and CDR2 (germline): DFQATT, SNEGSKA (reference sequence). This chain's CDR3 is CSAREGQGEAVDEQYF. The CDR3 nucleotides read TGCAGTGCTAGGGAGGGACAGGGGGAGGCGGTCGACGAGCAGTACTTC.

This chain connects TRBV13 to TRBJ1-5; perhaps TRBD1 as D (5 bases). The CDR3 loop spans 15 amino acids. Germline V CDR1 and CDR2: PRHDT, FYEKMQ (reference sequence). V lost 0 bases and J lost 2, with 8 bases in between. This CDR3 reads CASSLGLGGNQPQHF. The CDR3 DNA reads as TGTGCCAGCAGCTTAGGACTGGGGGGCAATCAGCCCCAGCATTTT.

Within the sample, this clone is medium-sized. The chain carries TRBV5-1 and TRBJ1-6; 9 bases line up with TRBD1. The germline V gene encodes CDR1 SGHRS and CDR2 YFSETQ. With 5 bases clipped from V and 10 bases from J, the junction kept 4 bases outside the gene matches. This CDR3 region has 13 residues. This CDR3 reads CASSRDRDSPLHF. CDR3 nucleotides: TGCGCCAGCAGTCGGGACAGGGACTCACCCCTCCACTTT. Based on the CDR3 plus reference TRBV5-1 and TRBJ1-6, the full variable domain is KAGVTQTPRYLIKTRGQQVTLSCSPISGHRSVSWYQQTPGQGLQFLFEYFSETQRNKGNFPGRFSGRQFSNSRSEMNVSTLELGDSALYLCASSRDRDSPLHFGNGTRLTVT.

This clone was counted at least ten times. The chain uses TRBV7-6 and TRBJ2-2; D unclear. CDR3 length: 14 amino acids. V dropped 1 base and J dropped 7 bases, with 10 bases sitting between them. Germline assignment: CDR1 SGHVS and CDR2 FNYEAQ. This CDR3 is CASSLVGQVGELFF. CDR3 nucleotide sequence: TGTGCCAGCAGCTTAGTGGGTCAGGTCGGGGAGCTGTTTTTT.

The CDR3 region has the DNA TGCAGTGCTAGGAGGGACAGTTTAAATTCACCCCTCCACTTT. Translating it yields CSARRDSLNSPLHF. The chain carries TRBV20-1 and TRBJ1-6; 7 bases are a match to TRBD1. CDR1 and CDR2 (germline): DFQATT, SNEGSKA (reference sequence). The CDR3 consists of 14 residues. V was pared by 3 bases and J by 7 bases, with 6 bases of the junction left unmatched.